The 22 T cell receptor beta chains below come from one sample, sequenced in a study of blood T cell repertoires in COVID-19. Using immunoSEQ multiplex PCR, the repertoire was profiled, and TCRdb retains in-frame clones only, with some absent. The sample lists under 200,000 clones, approximately 86% seen once, with 2.5% to 3% in the top ten. Source material: peripheral blood. The receptors were gathered from a woman of 80 years or more with COVID-19, enrolled during active disease.

The J gene is TRBJ2-1, the V gene TRBV12-3 or TRBV12-4; D is unresolved. The CDR3 contains 12 residues. With 2 bases removed from V and 7 bases from J, the gap between germline ends came to 6 bases. In DNA, the CDR3 is TGTGCCAGCAGTTTACGTAGTAATGAGCAGTTCTTC. Translated: CASSLRSNEQFF.

The CDR3, as DNA: TGTGCCAGCAGCCAAGATAGTTCAGGTTCTAACTATGGCTACACCTTC. It encodes CASSQDSSGSNYGYTF. The chain couples TRBV4-2 to TRBJ1-2; D is unresolved. CDR3 length: 16 residues. Germline V gene data show CDR1 as LGHNA and CDR2 as YNFKEQ. Trimming left V 0 bases short and J 0 bases short, with 11 bases between.

The chain uses TRBV2 and TRBJ2-2; the match to TRBD2 covers 12 bases. The CDR3 spans 18 residues. V was clipped by 0 bases and J by 7 bases; unmatched bases: 9. Germline V lookup: CDR1 SNHLY, CDR2 FYNNEI. The CDR3 region has the DNA TGTGCCAGCAGTGAAGCCCTCCTAGCGGGAGGGCCAGGCGGGGAGCTGTTTTTT. Protein sequence: CASSEALLAGGPGGELFF.

This clone was detected once. The gene calls are TRBV19 and TRBJ2-3, with a possible D match to TRBD2 (6 bases). The CDR3 has 17 residues. Trimming took 2 bases from V and 0 from J, leaving 15 bases between them. CDR1 and CDR2 (germline): LNHDA, SQIVND (reference sequence). The CDR3 coding sequence is TGTGCCAGTAGTATACTCGGGGCCAGCGGGAGCACAGATACGCAGTATTTT. It encodes CASSILGASGSTDTQYF.

The rearrangement links TRBV7-2 to TRBJ2-6; TRBD1 matches at 7 bases. Unmatched junction bases numbered 9, after V lost 3 bases and J lost 7 bases. This CDR3 is built from 16 residues. CDR1 is SGHTA, CDR2 FQGNSA, per germline. The CDR3: CASSFDRVGGANVLTF. CDR3 DNA: TGTGCCAGCAGCTTCGACAGGGTTGGGGGCGCCAACGTCCTGACTTTC.

The chain carries TRBV24-1 and TRBJ2-3; 9 bases are shared with TRBD2. Germline V gene sequence: CDR1 KGHDR, CDR2 SFDVKD. CDR3 length: 17 amino acids. V was pared by 4 bases and J by 2 bases, with 9 bases of the junction left unmatched. The CDR3 protein is CATSDPSLAGITDTQYF. CDR3 sequence (DNA): TGTGCCACCAGTGACCCCTCTCTAGCGGGGATCACAGATACGCAGTATTTT.

The V gene is TRBV7-2, the J gene TRBJ1-6; D ambiguous. Germline CDR1 is SGHTA and CDR2 is FQGNSA. The CDR3 runs 12 residues. The V end lost 5 bases, the J end lost 5 bases, and 4 bases lay between the germline ends. Here the CDR3 reads CASSINNSPLHF. The CDR3 coding sequence is TGTGCCAGCAGCATAAATAATTCACCCCTCCACTTT. The full variable domain, completed using reference TRBV7-2 and TRBJ1-6, is GAGVSQSPSNKVTEKGKDVELRCDPISGHTALYWYRQSLGQGLEFLIYFQGNSAPDKSGLPSDRFSAERTGGSVSTLTIQRTQQEDSAVYLCASSINNSPLHFGNGTRLTVT.

The rearrangement uses TRBV2 and TRBJ2-5; TRBD2 matches 11 bases. V lost 4 bases and J lost 5; bases outside the gene matches: 12. The CDR3 extends over 17 amino acids. Germline loops: CDR1 SNHLY, CDR2 FYNNEI. CDR3 loop: CASSGVPPTSGVETQYF. Written as DNA, the CDR3 is TGTGCCAGCAGTGGAGTCCCGCCGACTAGCGGGGTTGAGACCCAGTACTTC.

V is TRBV9 and J is TRBJ2-7; D not certain. The length of the CDR3 is 13 residues. The V end was cut by 2 bases, the J end by 1 base, with 7 bases between. Germline V CDR1 and CDR2: SGDLS, YYNGEE. CDR3 loop: CASSVSPSYEQYF. The CDR3, as DNA: TGTGCCAGCAGCGTGTCTCCGTCCTACGAGCAGTACTTC.

This rearrangement joins TRBV15 to TRBJ2-7; TRBD1 agrees at 10 bases. The CDR3 extends over 17 amino acids. V was clipped by 5 bases and J by 6 bases; unmatched bases: 16. Germline V gives CDR1 LNHNV, CDR2 YYDKDF (reference sequence). The CDR3 spells CATSGGDRGQGKGEQYF. CDR3 coding DNA: TGTGCCACCAGCGGGGGGGACAGGGGCCAGGGGAAGGGCGAGCAGTACTTC.

The CDR3 sequence: CASSIGTGGSYEQYF. The CDR3 region has the DNA TGTGCCAGTAGTATAGGGACAGGGGGCTCCTACGAGCAGTACTTC. The chain links TRBV19 to TRBJ2-7, with 10 bases identical to TRBD1. Looked up from germline, CDR1 is LNHDA and CDR2 is SQIVND (reference sequence). The CDR3 extends over 15 amino acids. The junction had 0 bases not matched to a gene; V was cut back by 1 base and J by 0 bases.

This chain uses TRBV7-8 with TRBJ1-1, with D tentatively TRBD1 (6 bases). Germline loops: CDR1 SGHVS, CDR2 FQNEAQ. This CDR3 spans 15 amino acids. Between the trimmed V and J ends, which lost 5 bases and 11 bases, there was a span of 24 bases. CDR3 nucleotide sequence: TGTGCCAGCAGCCAAAGCCTCTTAAGGGGGAGTGGGGCTTTCTTT. Its protein product is CASSQSLLRGSGAFF.

The rearrangement joins TRBV29-1 to TRBJ2-3; maybe TRBD1 (6 bases). Deletions cut 7 bases from V and 3 bases from J, with 8 bases between. The CDR3 length is 11 residues. The germline CDR1 and CDR2 sequences are SQVTM and ANQGSEA. This CDR3 reads CSADRTDTQYF. The DNA of the CDR3 is TGCAGCGCCGACAGGACAGATACGCAGTATTTT.

For the CDR3, the DNA is TGTGCCATCAGTGCGACAGCGGGACAGGGGGCAAGCGGCTACACCTTC. It translates to CAISATAGQGASGYTF. The chain combines TRBV10-3 with TRBJ1-2; 12 bases are shared with TRBD1. This CDR3 spans 16 amino acids. Trimming removed 4 bases from V and 8 bases from J; junction bases left unmatched: 11. Germline V gives CDR1 ENHRY, CDR2 SYGVKD.

The V gene is TRBV15, the J gene TRBJ2-5; D perhaps matches TRBD2 (7 bases). Germline CDR1 is LNHNV and CDR2 is YYDKDF (reference sequence). The CDR3 loop spans 15 amino acids. The ends were cut back, 0 bases at V and 5 bases at J, with 13 bases in the middle. CDR3: CATSRDLGGDETQYF. CDR3 coding DNA: TGTGCCACCAGCAGAGATCTAGGGGGGGACGAGACCCAGTACTTC.

The chain carries TRBV2 and TRBJ2-3, with TRBD2 identical over 10 bases. The CDR3 length is 13 residues. Germline-derived CDR1 and CDR2 are SNHLY and FYNNEI. The V segment lost 4 bases and the J segment 11 bases; nucleotides outside the gene matches: 6. CDR3 coding DNA: TGTGCCAGCAGTGGTCAGCGGGAGGGTAAGCAGTATTTT. Its translation: CASSGQREGKQYF.

The V and J genes are TRBV2 and TRBJ1-1, with D possibly matching TRBD1 (6 bases). The CDR3 totals 12 residues. Trimming cost V 6 bases and J 7 bases, with 12 bases left between them. Germline CDR1 reads SNHLY; CDR2 reads FYNNEI. CDR3 DNA: TGTGCCAGCAGGGGGACAACCGTTGAAGCTTTCTTT. Its translation is CASRGTTVEAFF.

The chain joins TRBV6-5 to TRBJ1-5, with D tentatively TRBD1 (5 bases). Germline lookup yields CDR1 MNHEY and CDR2 SVGAGI. The CDR3 is made up of 14 amino acids. V lost 4 bases, J lost 5 bases, and 12 bases lay in between. This CDR3 is CASSSRASYQPQHF. CDR3 coding DNA: TGTGCCAGCAGTTCCAGGGCTAGTTATCAGCCCCAGCATTTT.

The rearrangement joins TRBV5-1 to TRBJ2-1; 7 bases are shared with TRBD2. CDR3 length equals 17 residues. V lost 2 bases, J lost 1 base, and 9 bases stayed unmatched. CDR1 is SGHRS and CDR2 is YFSETQ in the germline V gene. The chain's CDR3 is CASSFLFAGASYNEQFF. Here the CDR3 DNA reads TGCGCCAGCAGCTTCCTCTTCGCGGGAGCATCCTACAATGAGCAGTTCTTC.

The rearrangement links TRBV7-2 to TRBJ1-2; 7 bases are a match to TRBD1. There are 12 residues in the CDR3. Germline loops: CDR1 SGHTA, CDR2 FQGNSA. V was pared by 11 bases and J by 5 bases, with 8 bases of the junction left unmatched. The CDR3 nucleotides are TGTGCCGCAACTGGGACAGTGTATGGCTACACCTTC. Amino acid sequence: CAATGTVYGYTF.

The genes are TRBV6-2 or TRBV6-3 and TRBJ2-7, with TRBD2 as a possible D gene (6 bases). The CDR3 length is 15 residues. V was trimmed by 2 bases and J by 5 bases, leaving 16 bases between them. Germline CDR1 MNHEY, CDR2 SVGEGT. The CDR3 region has the DNA TGTGCCAGCAGTTACGGCGGGGCGGGGTCTAACGAGCAGTACTTC. Its protein product is CASSYGGAGSNEQYF.

The rearrangement joins TRBV5-1 to TRBJ2-7; the D gene is possibly TRBD1 (6 bases). Between the trimmed V and J ends, which lost 4 bases and 6 bases, there was a span of 11 bases. Germline V gene sequence: CDR1 SGHRS, CDR2 YFSETQ. This CDR3 has 12 amino acids. The CDR3 here is CASSLQGFEQYF. In DNA form, the CDR3 reads TGCGCCAGCAGCCTACAGGGTTTCGAGCAGTACTTC.